Listed below are T cell receptor beta chains from one sample, sequenced in a study of blood T cell repertoires in COVID-19. The data were produced by immunoSEQ multiplex PCR, yet TCRdb's version contains in-frame clones alone and is incomplete. The top ten hold about an eighth of the sample, which has 140,000 to 150,000 clones, 80% seen once. Material for sequencing was peripheral blood. The receptors come from a man aged 55 to 69 with active or convalescent COVID-19. Both conserved end residues are part of each CDR3. The order of the fields is V gene, clone size, J gene, D gene, CDR3 protein, CDR3 DNA. The D gene is left open where the match is weak. A row's size may be missing; if present it is once, few, many or a size class.

V: TRBV4-1
size: -
J: TRBJ2-2
D: TRBD1
CDR3: CASSLLQGASGELFF
DNA: TGCGCCAGCAGCCTTCTACAGGGGGCATCCGGGGAGCTGTTTTTT

V: TRBV2
size: few
J: TRBJ1-4
D: -
CDR3: CASTFNEKLFF
DNA: TGTGCCAGCACCTTCAATGAAAAACTGTTTTTT

V: TRBV19
size: -
J: TRBJ2-2
D: TRBD2
CDR3: CASTRGGFRWTGELFF
DNA: TGTGCCAGTACCCGGGGGGGGTTCCGTTGGACCGGGGAGCTGTTTTTT

V: TRBV20-1
size: -
J: TRBJ1-1
D: TRBD1
CDR3: CSSDRATEAFF
DNA: TGCAGCTCGGACAGGGCTACTGAAGCTTTCTTT

V: TRBV24-1
size: -
J: TRBJ2-2
D: -
CDR3: CATSSGFAYQGPGELFF
DNA: TGTGCCACCAGTTCTGGATTTGCATATCAGGGGCCCGGGGAGCTGTTTTTT

V: TRBV6-2/TRBV6-3
size: -
J: TRBJ1-6
D: -
CDR3: CASTPTRGGSPLHF
DNA: TGTGCCAGCACCCCTACAAGGGGGGGATCACCCCTCCACTTT

V: TRBV10-2
size: few
J: TRBJ1-1
D: TRBD1
CDR3: CASSESTGGTEAFF
DNA: TGCGCCAGCAGTGAGTCAACAGGGGGCACTGAAGCTTTCTTT

V: TRBV5-1
size: -
J: TRBJ1-2
D: -
CDR3: CASSLPGTRTIGYTF
DNA: TGCGCCAGCAGCTTACCGGGAACGAGAACTATCGGCTACACCTTC

V: TRBV4-3
size: -
J: TRBJ2-6
D: TRBD1
CDR3: CASSQSTRTGGANVLTF
DNA: TGCGCCAGCAGCCAATCTACGAGGACAGGGGGGGCCAACGTCCTGACTTTC

V: TRBV19
size: -
J: TRBJ2-3
D: TRBD2
CDR3: CASSPQIAGALFTDTQYF
DNA: TGTGCCAGTAGTCCCCAAATAGCGGGAGCCCTATTCACAGATACGCAGTATTTT

V: TRBV28
size: -
J: TRBJ1-2
D: -
CDR3: CASQGGGARGYTF
DNA: TGTGCCAGCCAAGGTGGGGGGGCTCGTGGCTACACCTTC

V: TRBV7-7
size: -
J: TRBJ2-5
D: TRBD1
CDR3: CASSRDRGVETQYF
DNA: TGTGCCAGCAGCCGGGACAGGGGGGTGGAGACCCAGTACTTC

V: TRBV9
size: -
J: TRBJ2-7
D: TRBD1
CDR3: CASSGQGTAGEQYF
DNA: TGTGCCAGCAGCGGCCAAGGGACAGCCGGCGAGCAGTACTTC

V: TRBV2
size: -
J: TRBJ2-5
D: -
CDR3: CASSFQVETQYF
DNA: TGTGCCAGCAGTTTTCAGGTCGAGACCCAGTACTTC

V: TRBV4-3
size: -
J: TRBJ1-1
D: -
CDR3: CASSPMRGDEAFF
DNA: TGCGCCAGCAGCCCCATGCGGGGGGATGAAGCTTTCTTT

V: TRBV5-4
size: -
J: TRBJ2-5
D: -
CDR3: CASSAPGHRGETQYF
DNA: TGTGCCAGCAGCGCACCGGGACACCGAGGAGAGACCCAGTACTTC

V: TRBV28
size: -
J: TRBJ1-1
D: -
CDR3: CASSLTDPNTEAFF
DNA: TGTGCCAGCAGTTTGACAGACCCGAACACTGAAGCTTTCTTT

V: TRBV28
size: few
J: TRBJ2-3
D: -
CDR3: CASSSDFFTDTQYF
DNA: TGTGCCAGCAGCTCGGACTTTTTCACAGATACGCAGTATTTT

V: TRBV4-3
size: -
J: TRBJ2-2
D: -
CDR3: CASSLLLGGGELFF
DNA: TGCGCCAGCAGCCTTCTACTAGGTGGCGGGGAGCTGTTTTTT

V: TRBV6-5
size: few
J: TRBJ1-2
D: -
CDR3: CAVQSGLGYTF
DNA: TGTGCCGTCCAGTCAGGGCTTGGCTACACCTTC

V: TRBV5-1
size: -
J: TRBJ1-2
D: -
CDR3: CASRLTEIRYGYTF
DNA: TGCGCCAGCAGGCTAACAGAGATACGGTATGGCTACACCTTC

V: TRBV2
size: few
J: TRBJ2-7
D: -
CDR3: CASSEEADSYEQYF
DNA: TGTGCCAGCAGTGAAGAGGCGGACAGCTACGAGCAGTACTTC

V: TRBV28
size: -
J: TRBJ1-5
D: TRBD1
CDR3: CATDRGNQPQHF
DNA: TGTGCCACCGACAGGGGCAATCAGCCCCAGCATTTT

V: TRBV6-2/TRBV6-3
size: -
J: TRBJ2-1
D: TRBD2
CDR3: CASSYLGGSGVSYNEQFF
DNA: TGTGCCAGCAGTTACCTCGGCGGGAGCGGGGTCTCCTACAATGAGCAGTTCTTC

V: TRBV4-1
size: -
J: TRBJ2-2
D: -
CDR3: CASRRGFGGELFF
DNA: TGCGCCAGCAGGAGGGGGTTTGGCGGGGAGCTGTTTTTT

V: TRBV18
size: -
J: TRBJ2-7
D: TRBD2
CDR3: CASSIAGVTYEQYF
DNA: TGTGCCAGCTCAATAGCGGGAGTTACCTACGAGCAGTACTTC

V: TRBV28
size: many
J: TRBJ1-5
D: TRBD1
CDR3: CASIRTGQQPQHF
DNA: TGTGCCAGCATCAGGACAGGGCAGCAGCCCCAGCATTTT

V: TRBV30
size: -
J: TRBJ1-3
D: -
CDR3: CAWSVGRPSGNTIYF
DNA: TGTGCCTGGAGTGTGGGCAGGCCCTCTGGAAACACCATATATTTT

V: TRBV4-1
size: once
J: TRBJ2-7
D: -
CDR3: CASSPRGLATSYEQYF
DNA: TGCGCCAGCAGCCCGAGGGGACTCGCAACCTCCTACGAGCAGTACTTC

V: TRBV6-2/TRBV6-3
size: -
J: TRBJ2-3
D: -
CDR3: CASSYGLVSMVAQYF
DNA: TGTGCCAGCAGTTACGGACTCGTCTCTATGGTGGCGCAGTATTTT

V: TRBV12-3/TRBV12-4
size: -
J: TRBJ1-2
D: -
CDR3: CASSRQSSYGYTF
DNA: TGTGCCAGCAGTCGACAGAGTAGCTATGGCTACACCTTC

V: TRBV27
size: -
J: TRBJ2-7
D: -
CDR3: CASGGLANYEQYF
DNA: TGTGCCAGCGGGGGACTCGCTAACTACGAGCAGTACTTC

V: TRBV11-3
size: -
J: TRBJ2-1
D: TRBD2
CDR3: CASSRYSGRYSEQFF
DNA: TGTGCCAGCAGCCGTTATAGCGGGAGATATAGTGAGCAGTTCTTC

V: TRBV6-5
size: -
J: TRBJ1-5
D: -
CDR3: CASSSDTNSNQPQHF
DNA: TGTGCCAGCAGCTCGGACACGAATAGCAATCAGCCCCAGCATTTT

V: TRBV9
size: -
J: TRBJ2-7
D: -
CDR3: CASSVDLAMHYEQYF
DNA: TGTGCCAGCAGCGTAGACCTAGCGATGCACTACGAGCAGTACTTC

V: TRBV2
size: few
J: TRBJ2-3
D: -
CDR3: CASTADSSTDTQYF
DNA: TGTGCCAGCACCGCGGACTCTAGCACAGATACGCAGTATTTT

V: TRBV6-5
size: -
J: TRBJ1-5
D: TRBD1
CDR3: CASSLTGGNQPQHF
DNA: TGTGCCAGCAGTCTTACAGGGGGCAATCAGCCCCAGCATTTT